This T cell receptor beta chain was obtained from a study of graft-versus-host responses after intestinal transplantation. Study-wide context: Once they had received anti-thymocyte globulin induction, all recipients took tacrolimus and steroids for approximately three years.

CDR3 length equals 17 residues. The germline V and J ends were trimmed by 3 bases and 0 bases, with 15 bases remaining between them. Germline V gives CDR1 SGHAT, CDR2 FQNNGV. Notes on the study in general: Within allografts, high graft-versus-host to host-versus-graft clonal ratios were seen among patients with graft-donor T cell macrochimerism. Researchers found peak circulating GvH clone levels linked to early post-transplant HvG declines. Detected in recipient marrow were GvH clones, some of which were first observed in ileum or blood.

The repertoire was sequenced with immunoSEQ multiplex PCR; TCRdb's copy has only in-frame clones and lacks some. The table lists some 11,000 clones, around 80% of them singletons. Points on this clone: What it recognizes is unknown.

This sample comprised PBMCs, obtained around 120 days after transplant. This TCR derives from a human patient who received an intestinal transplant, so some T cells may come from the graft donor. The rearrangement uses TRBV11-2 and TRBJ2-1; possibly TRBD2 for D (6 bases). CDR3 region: CASSLILAFSSYNEQFF. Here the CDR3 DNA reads TGTGCCAGCAGCTTGATACTAGCCTTTAGCTCCTACAATGAGCAGTTCTTC.